The 8 T cell receptor beta chains below all came from one sample that was sequenced in a study of T cell repertoires in cytomegalovirus infection. A single record per CDR3 protein comes from TCRdb applying MiXCR to the reads. The table lists about 260,000 distinct CDR3 sequences, around 15% of them singletons. Specimen: PBMCs. The receptors derive from a human donor in good health (CMV status not recorded). Some clones in this sample may be carry-over from other donors' samples.

For the CDR3, the DNA is TGCGCCAGCAGCCAGCTACTAGCGGGGGTGGAGACCCAGTACTTC. Its protein product is CASSQLLAGVETQYF. The V gene is TRBV4-1, the J gene TRBJ2-5; 11 bases align to TRBD2. CDR3 size: 15 residues. Germline V gives CDR1 MGHRA, CDR2 YSYEKL. Trimming took 3 bases from V and 5 from J; bases not matched to a gene: 5.

This clonotype came up many times. The V and J genes are TRBV6-1 and TRBJ2-7, with TRBD1 matching 7 bases. Looked up from germline, CDR1 is MNHNS and CDR2 is SASEGT. This CDR3 is 15 amino acids long. V lost 5 bases to trimming and J lost 2 bases; unmatched junction nucleotides: 9. CDR3 coding DNA: TGTGCCAGCAGTCTCCCCAAGGGGGCTACCTACGAGCAGTACTTC. The encoded protein is CASSLPKGATYEQYF.

In its sample, this clonotype was seen many times. J is TRBJ2-7 and V is TRBV7-2, with 9 bases fitting TRBD1. This CDR3 spans 15 amino acids. Losses at the gene ends were 2 bases for V and 4 bases for J; bases not matched to a gene: 6. Germline V gene data show CDR1 as SGHTA and CDR2 as FQGNSA. The CDR3 DNA reads TGTGCCAGCAGCTTATGGGACAGGGAGCGGTACGAGCAGTACTTC. As protein: CASSLWDRERYEQYF.

This clonotype appeared many times. This sequence joins TRBV7-2 and TRBJ2-3, with D perhaps TRBD1 (6 bases). V lost 5 bases and J lost 4, with 13 bases in between. Germline CDR1 reads SGHTA; CDR2 reads FQGNSA. CDR3 length equals 14 residues. In DNA, the CDR3 is TGTGCCAGCAGCCCAACAGGGCCCCCAGATACGCAGTATTTT. Its protein is CASSPTGPPDTQYF.

This clonotype occurred many times. This chain connects TRBV7-8 to TRBJ2-3, with 8 bases matching TRBD2. J was trimmed by 0 bases and V by 2 bases; bases with no gene match: 1. Germline assignment: CDR1 SGHVS and CDR2 FQNEAQ. The length of the CDR3 is 15 residues. The CDR3 spells CASSLSSGSTDTQYF. CDR3 nucleotide sequence: TGTGCCAGCAGCTTATCTAGCGGGAGCACAGATACGCAGTATTTT.

The sample holds a few counts of this clonotype. This chain links TRBV11-2 with TRBJ1-5; D gene uncertain. Trimming stripped 6 bases from V and 0 bases from J, with 27 bases between. Germline V lookup: CDR1 SGHAT, CDR2 FQNNGV. This CDR3 is 20 amino acids long. In DNA form, the CDR3 reads TGTGCCAGCAGTCCTTACCAACTTCTGGCACGTACTTATAGCAATCAGCCCCAGCATTTT. It yields the protein CASSPYQLLARTYSNQPQHF.

Concerning this clonotype: The junction departs from the called germline gene at one end, perhaps through a read error. This chain uses TRBV6-2 or TRBV6-3 with TRBJ2-7, with a weak D call TRBD2 (5 bases). Germline values: CDR1 MNHEY, CDR2 SVGEGT. The CDR3 consists of 16 residues. Here the CDR3 DNA reads TGTACCAGCAGTTACTCGATCCGGGGAAGCTCCTACGAGCAGTACTTC. Translating gives CTSSYSIRGSSYEQYF.

This clonotype was counted at least ten times. The chain joins TRBV7-2 to TRBJ1-2; D is unresolved. V lost 5 bases, J lost 8 bases, and 24 bases lay in between. Per the germline V gene, CDR1 is SGHTA and CDR2 is FQGNSA. The CDR3 totals 16 residues. The CDR3 here is CASSNFGRRPRMGYTF. Here the CDR3 DNA reads TGTGCCAGCAGCAACTTCGGGAGGAGGCCCAGGATGGGCTACACCTTC.